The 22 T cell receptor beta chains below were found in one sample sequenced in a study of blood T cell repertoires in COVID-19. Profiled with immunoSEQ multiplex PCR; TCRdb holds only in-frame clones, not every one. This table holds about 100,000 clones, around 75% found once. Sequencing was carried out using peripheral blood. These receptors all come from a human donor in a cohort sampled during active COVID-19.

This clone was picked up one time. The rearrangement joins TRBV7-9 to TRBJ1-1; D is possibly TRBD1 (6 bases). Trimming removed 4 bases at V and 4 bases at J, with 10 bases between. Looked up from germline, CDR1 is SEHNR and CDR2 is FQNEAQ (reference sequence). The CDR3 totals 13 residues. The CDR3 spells CASSSTGFTEAFF. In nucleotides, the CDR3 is TGTGCCAGCAGCTCCACAGGGTTCACTGAAGCTTTCTTT.

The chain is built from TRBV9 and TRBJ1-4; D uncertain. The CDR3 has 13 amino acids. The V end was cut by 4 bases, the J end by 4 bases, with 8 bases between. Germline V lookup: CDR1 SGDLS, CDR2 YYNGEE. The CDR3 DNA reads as TGTGCCAGCAGCCCCACATTTAATGAAAAACTGTTTTTT. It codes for CASSPTFNEKLFF. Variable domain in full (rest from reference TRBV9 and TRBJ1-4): DSGVTQTPKHLITATGQRVTLRCSPRSGDLSVYWYQQSLDQGLQFLIQYYNGEERAKGNILERFSAQQFPDLHSELNLSSLELGDSALYFCASSPTFNEKLFFGSGTQLSVL.

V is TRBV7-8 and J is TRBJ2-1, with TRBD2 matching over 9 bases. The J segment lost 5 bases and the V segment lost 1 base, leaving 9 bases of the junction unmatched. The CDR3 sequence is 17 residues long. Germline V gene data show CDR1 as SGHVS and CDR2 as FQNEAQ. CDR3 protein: CASSLVVRTSENNEQFF. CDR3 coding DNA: TGTGCCAGCAGCTTAGTGGTTCGGACTAGCGAGAACAATGAGCAGTTCTTC.

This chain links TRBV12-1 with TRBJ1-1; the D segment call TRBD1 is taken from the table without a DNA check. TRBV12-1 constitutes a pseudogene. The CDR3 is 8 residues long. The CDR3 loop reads CAIPKAFF. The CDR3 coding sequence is TGTGCCATCCCAAAAGCTTTCTTT.

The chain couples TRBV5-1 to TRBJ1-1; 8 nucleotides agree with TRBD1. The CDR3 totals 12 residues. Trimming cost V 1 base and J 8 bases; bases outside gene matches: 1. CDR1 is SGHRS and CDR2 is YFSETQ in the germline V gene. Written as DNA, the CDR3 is TGCGCCAGCAGCTTGCAGGGGGCCGAAGCTTTCTTT. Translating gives CASSLQGAEAFF.

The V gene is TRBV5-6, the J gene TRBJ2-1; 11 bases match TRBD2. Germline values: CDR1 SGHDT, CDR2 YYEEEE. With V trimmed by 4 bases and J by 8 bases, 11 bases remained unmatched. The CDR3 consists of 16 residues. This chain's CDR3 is CASSVTPGLAVDEQFF. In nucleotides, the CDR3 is TGTGCCAGCAGCGTGACTCCGGGACTAGCGGTGGATGAGCAGTTCTTC.

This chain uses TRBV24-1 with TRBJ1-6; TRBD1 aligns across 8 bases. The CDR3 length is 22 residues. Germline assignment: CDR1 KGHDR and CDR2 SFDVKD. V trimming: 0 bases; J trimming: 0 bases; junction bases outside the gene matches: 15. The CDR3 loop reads CATSDLKGRQGINSSYNSPLHF. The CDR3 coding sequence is TGTGCCACCAGTGATTTGAAGGGCAGACAGGGGATAAACAGCTCCTATAATTCACCCCTCCACTTT.

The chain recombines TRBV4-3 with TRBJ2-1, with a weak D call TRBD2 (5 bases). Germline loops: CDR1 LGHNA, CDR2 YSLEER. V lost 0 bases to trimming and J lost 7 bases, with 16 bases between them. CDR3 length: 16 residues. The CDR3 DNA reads TGCGCCAGCAGCCAAGAAGGAGCGGAGTGGTGGAATGAGCAGTTCTTC. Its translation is CASSQEGAEWWNEQFF.

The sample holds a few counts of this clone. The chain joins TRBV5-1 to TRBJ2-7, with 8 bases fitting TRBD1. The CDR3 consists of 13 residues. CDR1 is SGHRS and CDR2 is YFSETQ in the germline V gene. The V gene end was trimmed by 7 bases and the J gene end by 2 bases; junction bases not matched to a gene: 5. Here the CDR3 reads CASGRDRPYEQYF. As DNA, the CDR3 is TGCGCCAGCGGCCGGGACAGGCCCTACGAGCAGTACTTC.

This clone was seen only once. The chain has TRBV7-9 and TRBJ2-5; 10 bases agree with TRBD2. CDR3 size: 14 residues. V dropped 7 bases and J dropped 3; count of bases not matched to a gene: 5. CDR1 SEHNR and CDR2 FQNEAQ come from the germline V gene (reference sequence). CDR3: CASTSSGGEETQYF. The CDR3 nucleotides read TGTGCCAGCACCTCTAGCGGGGGAGAAGAGACCCAGTACTTC.

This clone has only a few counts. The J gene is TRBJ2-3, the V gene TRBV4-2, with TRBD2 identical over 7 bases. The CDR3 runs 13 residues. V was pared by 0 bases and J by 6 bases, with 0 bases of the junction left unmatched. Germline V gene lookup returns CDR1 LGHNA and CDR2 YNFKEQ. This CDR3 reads CASSQDGGDTQYF. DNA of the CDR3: TGTGCCAGCAGCCAAGACGGGGGGGATACGCAGTATTTT.

CDR3 residues: CASSLGRWANEQFF. The CDR3 DNA reads TGTGCCAGCAGCTTAGGGAGGTGGGCGAATGAGCAGTTCTTC. The V gene is TRBV11-3, the J gene TRBJ2-1; possibly TRBD2 for D (5 bases). Germline CDR1 SGHNT, CDR2 YENEEA. V was cut by 1 base and J by 7 bases, with 11 bases left in between. The CDR3 has 14 residues.

The CDR3 coding sequence is TGTGCCAGCAGCCGCTCTGGAAACACCATATATTTT. Translation: CASSRSGNTIYF. This chain uses TRBV5-6 with TRBJ1-3, with D uncertain. The V and J ends lost 4 bases and 0 bases respectively, with 2 bases between them. CDR1 and CDR2 (germline): SGHDT, YYEEEE. The CDR3 is 12 amino acids.

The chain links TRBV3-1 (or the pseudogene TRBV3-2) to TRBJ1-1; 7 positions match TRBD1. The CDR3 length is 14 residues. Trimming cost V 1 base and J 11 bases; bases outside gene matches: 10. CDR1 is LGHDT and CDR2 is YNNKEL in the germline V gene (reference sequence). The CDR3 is CASSQVRQGGLAFF. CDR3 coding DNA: TGTGCCAGCAGCCAAGTGCGACAGGGTGGTTTGGCTTTCTTT.

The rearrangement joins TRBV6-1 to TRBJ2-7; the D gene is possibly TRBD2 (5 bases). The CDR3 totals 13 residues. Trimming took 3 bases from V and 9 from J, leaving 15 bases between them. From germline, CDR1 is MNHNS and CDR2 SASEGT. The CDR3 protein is CASSDMGAVGQYF. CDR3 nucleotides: TGTGCCAGCAGTGACATGGGAGCCGTGGGGCAGTACTTC.

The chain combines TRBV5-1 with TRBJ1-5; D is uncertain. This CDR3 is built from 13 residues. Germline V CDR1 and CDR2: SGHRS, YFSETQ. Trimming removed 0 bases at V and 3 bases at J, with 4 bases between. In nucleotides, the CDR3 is TGCGCCAGCAGCTTGGACTACAATCAGCCCCAGCATTTT. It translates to CASSLDYNQPQHF. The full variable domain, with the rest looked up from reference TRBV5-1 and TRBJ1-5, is KAGVTQTPRYLIKTRGQQVTLSCSPISGHRSVSWYQQTPGQGLQFLFEYFSETQRNKGNFPGRFSGRQFSNSRSEMNVSTLELGDSALYLCASSLDYNQPQHFGDGTRLSIL.

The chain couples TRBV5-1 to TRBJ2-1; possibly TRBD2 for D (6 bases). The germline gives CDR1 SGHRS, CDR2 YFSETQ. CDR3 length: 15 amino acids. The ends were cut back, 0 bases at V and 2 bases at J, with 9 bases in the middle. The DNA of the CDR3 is TGCGCCAGCAGCTTGGTTGCGGGACCCTACAATGAGCAGTTCTTC. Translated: CASSLVAGPYNEQFF.

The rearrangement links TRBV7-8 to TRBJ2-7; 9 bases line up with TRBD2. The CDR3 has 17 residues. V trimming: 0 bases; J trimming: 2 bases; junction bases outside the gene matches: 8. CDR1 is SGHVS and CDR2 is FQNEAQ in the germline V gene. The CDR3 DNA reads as TGTGCCAGCAGCTTAGCGCGAGCGGGAGGACCCCCCTACGAGCAGTACTTC. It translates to CASSLARAGGPPYEQYF.

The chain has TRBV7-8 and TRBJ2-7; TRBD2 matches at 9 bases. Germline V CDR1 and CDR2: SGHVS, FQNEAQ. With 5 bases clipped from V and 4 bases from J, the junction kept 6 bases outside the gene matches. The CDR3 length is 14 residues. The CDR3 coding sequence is TGTGCCAGCAGCCCAACTAGCGGGCCGTACGAGCAGTACTTC. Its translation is CASSPTSGPYEQYF.

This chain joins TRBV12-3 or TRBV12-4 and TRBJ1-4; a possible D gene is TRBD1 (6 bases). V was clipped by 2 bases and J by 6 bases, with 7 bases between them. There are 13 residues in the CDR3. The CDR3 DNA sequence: TGTGCCAGCAGTTTACACAGGGATGAAAAACTGTTTTTT. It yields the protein CASSLHRDEKLFF.

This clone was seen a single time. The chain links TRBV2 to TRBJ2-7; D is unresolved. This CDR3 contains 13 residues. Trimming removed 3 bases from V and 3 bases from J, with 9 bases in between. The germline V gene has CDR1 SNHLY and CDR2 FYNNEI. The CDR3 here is CASSDGQNYEQYF. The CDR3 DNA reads TGTGCCAGCAGTGATGGTCAGAACTACGAGCAGTACTTC.

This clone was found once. This CDR3 reads CASSASLLAGGWDTQYF. The DNA for the CDR3 is TGCGCCAGCAGCGCTTCCTTACTAGCGGGAGGATGGGATACGCAGTATTTT. The rearrangement links TRBV5-1 to TRBJ2-3, with 12 bases that match TRBD2. The length of the CDR3 is 17 residues. The J segment lost 6 bases and the V segment lost 4 bases, leaving 12 bases of the junction unmatched. The V gene's germline CDR1 is SGHRS and CDR2 YFSETQ.